The present TCR beta chain was sequenced within a study of cytomegalovirus exposure and HLA in healthy donors. Across the whole study: Samples from HLA-typed donors yielded around 79 million unique TCRs in an early data release.

Study-level points and caveats: In a later analysis, at a false discovery rate of 0.05, approximately 16,000 TCR beta sequences were associated with HLA alleles. A further, later analysis showed that HLA-associated TCR beta chains (compared with equally common others) were more clonally expanded.

The V gene end was trimmed by 0 bases and the J gene end by 2 bases; junction bases not matched to a gene: 4. CDR1 SGHVS and CDR2 FQNEAQ come from the germline V gene. The CDR3 sequence is 16 residues long. With regard to this clone: Its antigen is not identified.

Primers: 60 Vbeta forward and 13 Jbeta reverse. Using immunoSEQ multiplex PCR, the repertoire was profiled, and TCRdb retains in-frame clones only, with some absent. The sample shows about 73,000 clones, 75% of them seen only once. The chain is built from TRBV7-8 and TRBJ2-7, with 10 bases lining up with TRBD2. The sequence was obtained from a man aged 65 to 79 in good health and CMV-seronegative. Sequencing was performed on PBMCs. CDR3 amino acids: CASSLASGRGPYEQYF. In DNA form, the CDR3 reads TGTGCCAGCAGCTTAGCAAGCGGGAGGGGCCCCTACGAGCAGTACTTC.